This T cell receptor (beta chain) was identified in a study of blood T cell repertoires in COVID-19. Study background: The origin of the acute and convalescent COVID-19 samples was the United States, Italy and Spain. The analysed material was cDNA or gDNA that came from T cells, B-cell-depleted T cells, or PBMCs.

In the source study's methods: Reference gene primer amplification gave estimated nucleated cell counts. Measured with immunoSEQ multiplex PCR; TCRdb has only the in-frame clones, and not every one. The DNA was the basis for D and trimming; V, J and clone size are from that table. The table has 180,000 or so clones, 70% to 90% seen once. The V end was cut by 2 bases, the J end by 5 bases, with 12 bases between. The germline gives CDR1 LNHDA, CDR2 SQIVND (reference sequence). CDR3 length equals 14 residues. Source material: peripheral blood. The chain employs TRBV19 and TRBJ2-5; tentative D call: TRBD1 (6 bases). The receptor's source is a human donor with active or convalescent COVID-19. The donor label of this sample is uncertain. CDR3 bases: TGTGCCAGTAGTATACAGGGGCGCGGGGAGACCCAGTACTTC. Encoded protein: CASSIQGRGETQYF.